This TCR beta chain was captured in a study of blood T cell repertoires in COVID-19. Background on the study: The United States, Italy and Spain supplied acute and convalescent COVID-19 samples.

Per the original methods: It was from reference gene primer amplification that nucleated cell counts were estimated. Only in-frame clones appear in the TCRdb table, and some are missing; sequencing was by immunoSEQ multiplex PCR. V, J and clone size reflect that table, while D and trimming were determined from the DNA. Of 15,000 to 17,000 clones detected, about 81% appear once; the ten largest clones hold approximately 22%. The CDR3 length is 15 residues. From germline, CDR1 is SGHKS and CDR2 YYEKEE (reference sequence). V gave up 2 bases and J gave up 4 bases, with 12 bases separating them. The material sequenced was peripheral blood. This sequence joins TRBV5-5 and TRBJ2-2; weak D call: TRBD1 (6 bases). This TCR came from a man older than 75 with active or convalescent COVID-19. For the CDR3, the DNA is TGTGCCAGCAGCTTAGTGGGGGCGCCCACCGGGGAGCTGTTTTTT. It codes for CASSLVGAPTGELFF. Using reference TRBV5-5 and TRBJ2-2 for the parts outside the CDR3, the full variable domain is DAGVTQSPTHLIKTRGQQVTLRCSPISGHKSVSWYQQVLGQGPQFIFQYYEKEERGRGNFPDRFSARQFPNYSSELNVNALLLGDSALYLCASSLVGAPTGELFFGEGSRLTVL.